This T cell receptor (beta chain) emerged from a study of long-term antiretroviral therapy in people with HIV (dated by TCRdb to about 2022). Regarding the complete study: The earliest samples were collected roughly a decade before the 2015 WHO recommendation for immediate ART, at a time when ART was usually postponed until CD4 counts fell. A retrospective serial study tested whether changes in peripheral blood TRB repertoire composition and diversity were associated with ART initiation and durable HIV suppression. A total of roughly 180 cryopreserved PBMC samples were contributed to the cohort by 30 adults with confirmed HIV infection, with samples collected serially over a mean of roughly six years (range 1-12). Among the 30 or so participants with HIV, more than ten were female. No cross-contamination during QIAcube processing was shown when test extractions of a monoclonal T-cell line were performed alongside over 25 polyclonal samples.

Comments on this clone: Its binding antigen is unknown. No much larger clonotype is one base removed from it; base qualities were not supplied.

Sequencing of the TRB variable region was done with the immunoSEQ hsTCRB v3.0 assay at survey level resolution. The targeted TRB sequencing depth was roughly 40,000-55,000 T-cell genomes per sample. An Illumina MiSeq with a v3 150-cycle kit was used to sequence the pooled TRB libraries. From the authors' description of their analysis: Repertoire analysis was run in R within a reproducible Nextflow workflow that covered QC, data transformation and analysis. LymphoSeq2, an R package for AIRR-Seq data exploration, was used to implement custom analyses. A handful of samples that produced fewer than 5000 total TRB sequences were removed, so some 180 HIV repertoires were analyzed. Among the roughly 200 retained HIV repertoires, roughly 60 were collected before ART initiation and 120 to 140 were collected after ART initiation. Repertoires were downsampled to 5000 TRB nucleotide sequences, and summary statistics were averaged over 100 downsampling iterations. The analysis kept only TRB sequences whose CDR3 regions were at least seven amino acids long. Two measures captured diversity: a Shannon entropy-derived clonality score and the Gini coefficient. In repertoire networks, the top 5000 CDR3 amino acid sequences were linked whenever an edit distance of one separated two sequences. GLIPH2 predicted antigen specificity groups and MHC restriction for TRB CDR3 amino acid sequences. To flag known CMV, EBV, HIV or tissue antigen associations, CDR3 amino acid sequences were matched against VDJdb and McPAS-TCR. Pre-ART, post-ART and control groups were compared with Wilcoxon signed-rank tests and Holm-Bonferroni correction. In TCRdb, the immuneACCESS table is reduced to in-frame sequences with V and J assigned. These tables do not hold every clone; where another copy was compared, an unresolved V gene accounts for under half, and the others remain unexplained. V, J and clone size reflect that table, while D and trimming were determined from the DNA. The sample table holds some 16,000 clones, of which about three quarters were seen once. In total, the top ten clones hold roughly 14% of the sample.

Inclusion was restricted to participants for whom at least one PBMC sample before ART initiation and at least two post-ART samples were available. Every participant with HIV received treatment in the United States of America. Cryopreserved samples of about 1-10 million PBMC were thawed and washed before DNA extraction. At the time of the earliest PBMC sample for each participant with HIV, ages ranged from roughly 23 to 60 years. Per participant, PBMC samples came from 1-4 timepoints prior to ART initiation and 2-8 timepoints following ART initiation, for a median of 7 samples. Serial HIV viral load, CD4+ T-cell count, ART history and demographic data were obtained for every participant. Using a Qiagen kit on a QIAcube, genomic DNA was extracted from unsorted PBMC, with samples processed in batches of 12. General findings and caveats noted by the study authors: Starting ART was linked to a significant rise in TRB diversity, yet even with long-term ART the diversity remained significantly lower than in transplant donor controls. Inferences about post-ART repertoire changes are limited because no data were available on ART adherence, viral resistance or therapy changes. The samples span the years 2004 to 2017, and the ART regimens used at that time may not be as effective as current regimens. Expanded TRB clones identified before ART initiation dominated the repertoire at all time points, although this dominance fluctuated and declined in many PLHIV after ART. Because PBMC availability was limited, only the TCR beta chain was sequenced, with no alpha chain pairing. Narrower CDR3 length ranges were observed in HIV repertoires than in controls, and an antigen-experienced repertoire with only a slight naive shift after ART was suggested by the network structure. Because cell numbers in pre-ART samples were limited, unsorted PBMC were profiled instead of sorted CD4+ and CD8+ T cells.

The CDR3 starts with the cysteine, ends with the phenylalanine, and has 16 residues. Only the CDR3 portion is preserved as DNA: 48 bases, with reading frame beginning at the first base. For this chain, trimming is 3 bases at the V end and 5 bases at the J end, and the number of junction bases without a gene match is 7. Based on the germline V gene (reference sequence), the CDR1 and CDR2 sequences are SEHNR and FQNEAQ. This clonotype was sampled from a young man with HIV. The sequence links TRBV7-9 to TRBJ1-6; the central 7 bases match TRBD1. Sample: unsorted PBMCs, taken 2.1 to 2.2 years before starting antiretroviral therapy. The DNA sequence follows: TGTGCCAGCAGCTTGGAACAGGGGTCGAATAATTCACCCCTCCACTTT. This gives the protein CASSLEQGSNNSPLHF.